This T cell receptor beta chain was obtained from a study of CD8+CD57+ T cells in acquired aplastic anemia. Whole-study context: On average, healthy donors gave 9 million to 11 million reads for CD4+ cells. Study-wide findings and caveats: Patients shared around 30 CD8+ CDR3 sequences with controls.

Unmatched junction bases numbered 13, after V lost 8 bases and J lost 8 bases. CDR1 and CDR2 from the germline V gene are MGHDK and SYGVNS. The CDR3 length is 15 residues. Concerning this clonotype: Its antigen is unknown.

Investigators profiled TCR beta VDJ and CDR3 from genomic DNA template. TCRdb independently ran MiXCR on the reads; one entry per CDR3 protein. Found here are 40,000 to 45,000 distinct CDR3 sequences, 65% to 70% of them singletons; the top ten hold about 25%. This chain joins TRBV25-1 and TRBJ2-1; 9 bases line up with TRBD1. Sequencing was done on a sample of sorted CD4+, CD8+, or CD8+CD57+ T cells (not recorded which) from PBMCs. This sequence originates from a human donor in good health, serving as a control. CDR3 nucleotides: TGTGCCAGCTCTCGGGTGGACAGGGGTTTGGATGAGCAGTTCTTC. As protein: CASSRVDRGLDEQFF. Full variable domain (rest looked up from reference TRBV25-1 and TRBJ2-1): EADIYQTPRYLVIGTGKKITLECSQTMGHDKMYWYQQDPGMELHLIHYSYGVNSTEKGDLSSESTVSRIRTEHFPLTLESARPSHTSQYLCASSRVDRGLDEQFFGPGTRLTVL.